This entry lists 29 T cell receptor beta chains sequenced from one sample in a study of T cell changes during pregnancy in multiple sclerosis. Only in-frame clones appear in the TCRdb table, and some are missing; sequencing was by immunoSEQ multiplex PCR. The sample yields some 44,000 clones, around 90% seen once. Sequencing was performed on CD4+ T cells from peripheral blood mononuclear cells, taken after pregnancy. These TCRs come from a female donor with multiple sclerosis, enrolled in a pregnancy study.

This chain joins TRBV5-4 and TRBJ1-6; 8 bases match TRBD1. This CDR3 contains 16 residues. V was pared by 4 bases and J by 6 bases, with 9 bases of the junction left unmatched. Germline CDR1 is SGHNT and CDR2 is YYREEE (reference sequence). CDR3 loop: CASSRDRGRGNSPLHF. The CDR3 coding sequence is TGTGCCAGCAGCCGCGACAGGGGCAGGGGTAATTCACCCCTCCACTTT.

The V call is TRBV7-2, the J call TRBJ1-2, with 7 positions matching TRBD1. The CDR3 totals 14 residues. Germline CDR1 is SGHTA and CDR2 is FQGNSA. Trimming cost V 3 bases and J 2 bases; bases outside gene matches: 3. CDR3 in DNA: TGTGCCAGCAGCTTTGGGACAGCCAACTATGGCTACACCTTC. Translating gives CASSFGTANYGYTF.

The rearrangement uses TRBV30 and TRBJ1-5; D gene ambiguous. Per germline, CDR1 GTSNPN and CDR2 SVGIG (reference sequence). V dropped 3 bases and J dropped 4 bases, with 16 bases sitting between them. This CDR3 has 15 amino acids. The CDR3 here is CAWRSAGGLNQPQHF. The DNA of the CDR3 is TGTGCCTGGAGGTCCGCGGGAGGGCTGAATCAGCCCCAGCATTTT.

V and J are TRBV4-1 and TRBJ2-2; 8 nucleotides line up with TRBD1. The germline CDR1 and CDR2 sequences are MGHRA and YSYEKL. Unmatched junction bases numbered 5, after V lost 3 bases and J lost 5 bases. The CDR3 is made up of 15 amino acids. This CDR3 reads CASSQGQVTTGELFF. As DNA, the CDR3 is TGCGCCAGCAGCCAGGGACAGGTCACGACCGGGGAGCTGTTTTTT.

The CDR3 nucleotides read TGCGCCAGCAGCCTGGACCAAGCTAGAACTGAAGCTTTCTTT. It yields the protein CASSLDQARTEAFF. The rearrangement joins TRBV5-1 to TRBJ1-1; no reliable D call. Trimming removed 4 bases at V and 5 bases at J, with 15 bases between. This CDR3 spans 14 amino acids. Germline values: CDR1 SGHRS, CDR2 YFSETQ.

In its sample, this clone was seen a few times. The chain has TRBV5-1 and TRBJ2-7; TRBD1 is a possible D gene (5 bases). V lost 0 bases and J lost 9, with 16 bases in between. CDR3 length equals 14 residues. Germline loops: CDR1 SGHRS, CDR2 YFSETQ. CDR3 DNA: TGCGCCAGCAGCTTGGAATTTAGCAGGGTTGGGCAGTACTTC. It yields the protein CASSLEFSRVGQYF.

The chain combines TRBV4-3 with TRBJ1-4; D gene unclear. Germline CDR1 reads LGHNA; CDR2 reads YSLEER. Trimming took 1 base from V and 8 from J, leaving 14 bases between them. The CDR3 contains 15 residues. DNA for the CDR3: TGCGCCAGCAGCCAAGGTGTCTCCTGGGCCGAAAAACTGTTTTTT. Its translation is CASSQGVSWAEKLFF.

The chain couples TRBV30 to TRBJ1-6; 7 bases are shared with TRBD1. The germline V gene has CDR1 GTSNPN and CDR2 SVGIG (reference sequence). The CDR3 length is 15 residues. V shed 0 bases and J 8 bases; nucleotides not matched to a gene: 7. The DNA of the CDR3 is TGTGCCTGGAGTGTCAGGACAGGTTGGGATTCACCCCTCCACTTT. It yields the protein CAWSVRTGWDSPLHF.

This chain's CDR3 is CASSLGLGTGRTGETQYF. In nucleotides, the CDR3 is TGCGCCAGCAGCTTGGGACTAGGGACCGGAAGAACGGGAGAGACCCAGTACTTC. V gene TRBV5-1 combines with J gene TRBJ2-5; possibly TRBD2 for D (6 bases). The germline V gene encodes CDR1 SGHRS and CDR2 YFSETQ. The CDR3 sequence is 18 residues long. Trimming removed 0 bases from V and 4 bases from J, with 22 bases in between.

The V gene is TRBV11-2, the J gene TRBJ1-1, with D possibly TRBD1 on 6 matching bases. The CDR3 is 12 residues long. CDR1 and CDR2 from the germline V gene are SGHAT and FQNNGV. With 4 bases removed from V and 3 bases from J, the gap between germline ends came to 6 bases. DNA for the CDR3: TGTGCCAGCAGCTACAGGGACACTGAAGCTTTCTTT. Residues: CASSYRDTEAFF.

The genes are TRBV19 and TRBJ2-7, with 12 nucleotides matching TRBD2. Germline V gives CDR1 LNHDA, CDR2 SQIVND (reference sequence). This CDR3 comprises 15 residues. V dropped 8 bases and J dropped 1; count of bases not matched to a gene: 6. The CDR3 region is CASSRTSGDSYEQYF. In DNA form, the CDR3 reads TGTGCCAGTTCCCGGACTAGCGGGGATTCCTACGAGCAGTACTTC. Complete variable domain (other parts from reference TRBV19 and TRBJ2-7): DGGITQSPKYLFRKEGQNVTLSCEQNLNHDAMYWYRQDPGQGLRLIYYSQIVNDFQKGDIAEGYSVSREKKESFPLTVTSAQKNPTAFYLCASSRTSGDSYEQYFGPGTRLTVT.

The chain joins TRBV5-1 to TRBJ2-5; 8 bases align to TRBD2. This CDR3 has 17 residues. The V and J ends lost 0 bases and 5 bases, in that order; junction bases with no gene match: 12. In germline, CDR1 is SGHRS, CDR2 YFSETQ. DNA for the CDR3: TGCGCCAGCAGCTTGGCCCCCTTCCGGGGGGGTCCCGAGACCCAGTACTTC. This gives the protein CASSLAPFRGGPETQYF. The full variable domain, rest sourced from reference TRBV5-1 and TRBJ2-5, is KAGVTQTPRYLIKTRGQQVTLSCSPISGHRSVSWYQQTPGQGLQFLFEYFSETQRNKGNFPGRFSGRQFSNSRSEMNVSTLELGDSALYLCASSLAPFRGGPETQYFGPGTRLLVL.

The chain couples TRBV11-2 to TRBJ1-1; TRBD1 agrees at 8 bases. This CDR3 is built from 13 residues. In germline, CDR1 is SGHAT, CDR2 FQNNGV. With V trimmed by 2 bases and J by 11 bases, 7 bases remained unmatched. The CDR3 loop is CASSLYGQGGAFF. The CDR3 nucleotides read TGTGCCAGCAGCTTATATGGACAGGGTGGGGCTTTCTTT.

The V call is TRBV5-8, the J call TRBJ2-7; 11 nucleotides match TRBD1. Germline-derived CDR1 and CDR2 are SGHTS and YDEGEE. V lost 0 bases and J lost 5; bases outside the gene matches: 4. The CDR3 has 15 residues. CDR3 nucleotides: TGTGCCAGCAGCTTGGTAGGGGACAGGGGGGACGAGCAGTACTTC. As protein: CASSLVGDRGDEQYF.

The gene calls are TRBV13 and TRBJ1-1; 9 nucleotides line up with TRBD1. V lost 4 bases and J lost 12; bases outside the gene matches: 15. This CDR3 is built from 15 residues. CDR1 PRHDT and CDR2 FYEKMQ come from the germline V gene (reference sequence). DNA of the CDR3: TGTGCCAGCAGCTCGGGGGGGGGACAGGGAGGGTTATCTTTCTTT. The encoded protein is CASSSGGGQGGLSFF.

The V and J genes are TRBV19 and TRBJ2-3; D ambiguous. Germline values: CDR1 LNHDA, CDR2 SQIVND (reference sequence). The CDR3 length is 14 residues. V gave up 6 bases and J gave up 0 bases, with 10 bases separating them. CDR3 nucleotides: TGTGCCAGTAGGGCAGATGCTAGCACAGATACGCAGTATTTT. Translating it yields CASRADASTDTQYF.

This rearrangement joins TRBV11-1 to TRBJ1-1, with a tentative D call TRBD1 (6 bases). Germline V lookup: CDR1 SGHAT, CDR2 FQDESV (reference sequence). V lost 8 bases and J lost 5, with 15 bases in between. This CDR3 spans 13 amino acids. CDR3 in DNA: TGTGCCAGCGGGAAGGGGGTAGAAACTGAAGCTTTCTTT. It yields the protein CASGKGVETEAFF.

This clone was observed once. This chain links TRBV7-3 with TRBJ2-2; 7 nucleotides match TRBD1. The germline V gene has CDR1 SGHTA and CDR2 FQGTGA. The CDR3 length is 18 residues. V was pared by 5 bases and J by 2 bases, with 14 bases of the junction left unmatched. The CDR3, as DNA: TGTGCCAGCAGCCCTAAATTACGGGACAGATTTAACACCGGGGAGCTGTTTTTT. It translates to CASSPKLRDRFNTGELFF.

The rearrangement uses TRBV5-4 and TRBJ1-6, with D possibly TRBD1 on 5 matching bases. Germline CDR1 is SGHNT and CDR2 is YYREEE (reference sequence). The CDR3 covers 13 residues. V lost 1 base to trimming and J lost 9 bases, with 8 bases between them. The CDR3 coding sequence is TGTGCCAGCAGCTTGCAGGGAGGTTCACCCCTCCACTTT. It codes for CASSLQGGSPLHF.

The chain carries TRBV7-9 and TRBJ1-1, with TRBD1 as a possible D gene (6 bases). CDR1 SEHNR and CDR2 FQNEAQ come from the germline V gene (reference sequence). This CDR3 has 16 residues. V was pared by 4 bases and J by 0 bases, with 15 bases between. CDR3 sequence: CASSSPISGVNTEAFF. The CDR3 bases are TGTGCCAGCAGCTCCCCGATATCAGGGGTGAACACTGAAGCTTTCTTT.

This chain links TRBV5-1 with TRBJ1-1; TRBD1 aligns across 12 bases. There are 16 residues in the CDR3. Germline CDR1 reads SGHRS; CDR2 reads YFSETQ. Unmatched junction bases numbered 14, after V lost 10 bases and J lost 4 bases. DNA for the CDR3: TGCGCCGGACCAGGGACAGGGGGCGACAAGGGCACTGAAGCTTTCTTT. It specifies CAGPGTGGDKGTEAFF.

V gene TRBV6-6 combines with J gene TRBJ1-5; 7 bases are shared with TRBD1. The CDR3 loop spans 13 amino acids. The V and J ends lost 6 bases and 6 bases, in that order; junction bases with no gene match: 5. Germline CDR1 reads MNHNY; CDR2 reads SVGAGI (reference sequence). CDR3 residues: CASRQGVGQPQHF. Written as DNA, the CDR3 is TGTGCCAGCAGGCAGGGGGTTGGTCAGCCCCAGCATTTT.

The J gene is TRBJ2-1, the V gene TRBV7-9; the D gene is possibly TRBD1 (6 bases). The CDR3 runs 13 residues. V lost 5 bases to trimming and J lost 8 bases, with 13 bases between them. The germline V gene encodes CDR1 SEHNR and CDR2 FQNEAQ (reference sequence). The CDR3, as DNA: TGTGCCAGCAGCCCTACAGGGTGGGATGAGCAGTTCTTC. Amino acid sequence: CASSPTGWDEQFF. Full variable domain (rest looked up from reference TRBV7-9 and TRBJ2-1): DTGVSQNPRHKITKRGQNVTFRCDPISEHNRLYWYRQTLGQGPEFLTYFQNEAQLEKSRLLSDRFSAERPKGSFSTLEIQRTEQGDSAMYLCASSPTGWDEQFFGPGTRLTVL.

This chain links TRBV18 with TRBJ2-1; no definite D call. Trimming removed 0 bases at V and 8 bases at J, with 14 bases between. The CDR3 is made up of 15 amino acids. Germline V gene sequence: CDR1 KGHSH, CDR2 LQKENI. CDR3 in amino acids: CASSPPEFSVDEQFF. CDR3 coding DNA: TGTGCCAGCTCACCACCGGAGTTCAGCGTGGATGAGCAGTTCTTC.

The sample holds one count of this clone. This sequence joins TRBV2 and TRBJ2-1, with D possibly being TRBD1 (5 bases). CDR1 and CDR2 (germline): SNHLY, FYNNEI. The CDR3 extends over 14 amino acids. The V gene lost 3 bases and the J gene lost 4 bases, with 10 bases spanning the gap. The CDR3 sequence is CASSDPTVYNEQFF. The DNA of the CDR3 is TGTGCCAGCAGTGACCCGACAGTTTACAATGAGCAGTTCTTC.

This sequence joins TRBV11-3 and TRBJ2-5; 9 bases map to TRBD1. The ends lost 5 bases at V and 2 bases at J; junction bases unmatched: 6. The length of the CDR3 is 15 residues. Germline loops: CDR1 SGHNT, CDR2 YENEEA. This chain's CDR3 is CASSRTGGPQETQYF. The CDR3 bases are TGTGCCAGCAGCAGAACAGGGGGCCCACAAGAGACCCAGTACTTC.

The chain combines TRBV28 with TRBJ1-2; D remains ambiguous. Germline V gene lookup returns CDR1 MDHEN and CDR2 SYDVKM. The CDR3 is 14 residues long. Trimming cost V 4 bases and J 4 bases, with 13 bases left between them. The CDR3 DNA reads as TGTGCCAGCAGTTCCGCCGGGTCTGTCTATGGCTACACCTTC. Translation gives CASSSAGSVYGYTF.

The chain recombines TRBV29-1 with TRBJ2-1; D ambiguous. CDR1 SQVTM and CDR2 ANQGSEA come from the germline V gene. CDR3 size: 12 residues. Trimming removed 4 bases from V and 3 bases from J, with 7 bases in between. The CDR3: CSVGGVYNEQFF. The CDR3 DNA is TGCAGCGTTGGTGGAGTCTACAATGAGCAGTTCTTC.

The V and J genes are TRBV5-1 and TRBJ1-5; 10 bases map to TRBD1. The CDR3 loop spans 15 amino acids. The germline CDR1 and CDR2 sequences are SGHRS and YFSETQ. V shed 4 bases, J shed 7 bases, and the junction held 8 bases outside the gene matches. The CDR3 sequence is CASSRGTGEGQPQHF. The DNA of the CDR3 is TGCGCCAGCAGCCGGGGGACAGGGGAGGGACAGCCCCAGCATTTT.